A selection of T cell receptor beta chains follows, all from one sample in a study of blood T cell repertoires in COVID-19. TCRdb's table, derived via immunoSEQ multiplex PCR, lists solely in-frame clones and lacks some. The data hold under 60,000 clones, with about nine tenths observed a single time. The sequencing sample was made of peripheral blood. These receptors were obtained from a woman of 80 years or more with acute or convalescent COVID-19. CDR3s include the opening cysteine and the closing phenylalanine or tryptophan. D genes are given only for firm matches. The size of a clone is reported for some rows only, either as once, few or many, or as a class for expanded clones.

>TRBJ2-3|TRBV2|TRBD2|NA
TGTGCCAGCCGGACTAGCATGAATACGCAGTATTTT
CASRTSMNTQYF
>TRBJ1-2|TRBV6-5|TRBD1|NA
TGTGCCAGCAGTTCGAATACAGGGGGGAAGGGCTACACCTTC
CASSSNTGGKGYTF
>TRBJ1-1|TRBV5-1|TRBD1|NA
TGCGCCAGCAGCTATTCAGGGACAGGGGGTAAGGGCGCTGAAGCTTTCTTT
CASSYSGTGGKGAEAFF
>TRBJ2-2|TRBV19|NA|NA
TGTGCCAGTAACAAGGGGCAGGGAGGCCCCGGGGAGCTGTTTTTT
CASNKGQGGPGELFF
>TRBJ1-2|TRBV6-1|TRBD1|NA
TGTGCCAGCAGTGAACGTGTTACAGGGGCACATGGCTACACCTTC
CASSERVTGAHGYTF
>TRBJ1-2|TRBV2|NA|NA
TGTGCCAGCAGTGGGGACAAGGACATCTATGGCTACACCTTC
CASSGDKDIYGYTF
>TRBJ2-5|TRBV28|TRBD1|NA
TGTGCCAGCGGGTTCATTGACAGGGGGGGAGAGACCCAGTACTTC
CASGFIDRGGETQYF
>TRBJ1-5|TRBV10-3|TRBD1|few
TGTGCCGCCCACCGGGACAGTAATCAGCCCCAGCATTTT
CAAHRDSNQPQHF
>TRBJ2-7|TRBV11-2|NA|NA
TGTGCCAGCAGCTTACAGCGACCCCCCGCCGAGCAGTACTTC
CASSLQRPPAEQYF
>TRBJ1-2|TRBV28|TRBD1|NA
TGTGCCAGCAGTGACAGGGTCGGCTACACCTTC
CASSDRVGYTF